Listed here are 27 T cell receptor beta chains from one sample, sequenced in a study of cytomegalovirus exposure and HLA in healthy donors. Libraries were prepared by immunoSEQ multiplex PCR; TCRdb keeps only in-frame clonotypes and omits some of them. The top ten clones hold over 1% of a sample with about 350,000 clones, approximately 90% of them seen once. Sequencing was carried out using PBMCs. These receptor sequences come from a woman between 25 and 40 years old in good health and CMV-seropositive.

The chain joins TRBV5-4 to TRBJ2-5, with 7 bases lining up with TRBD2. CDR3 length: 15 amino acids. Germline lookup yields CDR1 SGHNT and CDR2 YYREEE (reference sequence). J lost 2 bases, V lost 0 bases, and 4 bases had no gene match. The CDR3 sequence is CASSLGAGDQETQYF. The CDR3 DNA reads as TGTGCCAGCAGCTTGGGGGCGGGGGATCAAGAGACCCAGTACTTC. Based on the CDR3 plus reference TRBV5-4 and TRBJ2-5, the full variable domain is ETGVTQSPTHLIKTRGQQVTLRCSSQSGHNTVSWYQQALGQGPQFIFQYYREEENGRGNFPPRFSGLQFPNYSSELNVNALELDDSALYLCASSLGAGDQETQYFGPGTRLLVL.

The CDR3 is CASSEIASGVVSSYEQYF. In DNA form, the CDR3 reads TGCGCCAGCAGTGAGATCGCTAGCGGGGTGGTTAGCTCCTACGAGCAGTACTTC. The chain uses TRBV10-1 and TRBJ2-7, with 9 bases identical to TRBD2. This CDR3 is 18 amino acids long. Germline V lookup: CDR1 WNHNN, CDR2 SYGVQD (reference sequence). With 2 bases clipped from V and 0 bases from J, the junction kept 11 bases outside the gene matches.

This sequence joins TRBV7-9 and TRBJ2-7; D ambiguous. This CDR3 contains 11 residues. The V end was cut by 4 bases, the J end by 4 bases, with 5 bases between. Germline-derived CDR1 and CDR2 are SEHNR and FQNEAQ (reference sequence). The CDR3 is CASSSIYEQYF. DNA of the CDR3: TGTGCCAGCAGCTCAATATACGAGCAGTACTTC.

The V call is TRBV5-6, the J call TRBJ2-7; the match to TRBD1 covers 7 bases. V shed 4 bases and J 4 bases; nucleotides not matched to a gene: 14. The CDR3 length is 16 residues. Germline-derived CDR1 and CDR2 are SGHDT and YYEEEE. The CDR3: CASSGPGQPAIYEQYF. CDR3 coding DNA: TGTGCCAGCAGCGGACCGGGACAGCCGGCGATTTACGAGCAGTACTTC.

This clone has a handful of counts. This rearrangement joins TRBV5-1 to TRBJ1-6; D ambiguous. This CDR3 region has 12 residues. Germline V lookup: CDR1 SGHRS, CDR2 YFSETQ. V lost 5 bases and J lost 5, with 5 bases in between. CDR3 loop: CASRGNNSPLHF. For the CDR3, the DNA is TGCGCCAGCAGGGGGAATAATTCACCCCTCCACTTT.

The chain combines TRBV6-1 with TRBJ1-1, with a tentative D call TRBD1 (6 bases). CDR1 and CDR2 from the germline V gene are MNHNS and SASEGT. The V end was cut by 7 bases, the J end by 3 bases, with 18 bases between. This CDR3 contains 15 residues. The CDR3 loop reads CASNRDLRVYTEAFF. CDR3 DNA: TGTGCCAGCAACAGGGACCTCAGGGTGTACACTGAAGCTTTCTTT.

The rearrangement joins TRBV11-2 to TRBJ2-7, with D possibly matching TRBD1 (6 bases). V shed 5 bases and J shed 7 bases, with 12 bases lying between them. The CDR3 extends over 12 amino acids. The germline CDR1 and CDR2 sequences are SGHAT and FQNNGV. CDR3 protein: CASSPRTVEQYF. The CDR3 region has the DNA TGTGCCAGCAGCCCACGGACAGTGGAGCAGTACTTC.

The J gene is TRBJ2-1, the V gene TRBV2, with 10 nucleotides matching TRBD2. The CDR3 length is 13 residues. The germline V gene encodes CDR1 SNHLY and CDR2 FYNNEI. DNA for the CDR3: TGTGCTCAACTAGCGGGATATGAAGGTGAGCAGTTCTTC. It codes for CAQLAGYEGEQFF.

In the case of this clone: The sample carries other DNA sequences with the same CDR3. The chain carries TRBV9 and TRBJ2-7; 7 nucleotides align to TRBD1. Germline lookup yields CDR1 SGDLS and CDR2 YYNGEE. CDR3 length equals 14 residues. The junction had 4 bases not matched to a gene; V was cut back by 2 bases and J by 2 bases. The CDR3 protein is CASSVGTEAYEQYF. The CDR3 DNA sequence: TGTGCCAGCAGCGTGGGGACAGAAGCCTACGAGCAGTACTTC.

CDR3 amino acids: CASNPGETTNEKLFF. Here the CDR3 DNA reads TGCGCCAGCAACCCAGGGGAGACAACTAATGAAAAACTGTTTTTT. The chain uses TRBV5-1 and TRBJ1-4; D might be TRBD1 (6 bases). The germline gives CDR1 SGHRS, CDR2 YFSETQ. Deletions cut 6 bases from V and 0 bases from J, with 12 bases between. The CDR3 has 15 amino acids.

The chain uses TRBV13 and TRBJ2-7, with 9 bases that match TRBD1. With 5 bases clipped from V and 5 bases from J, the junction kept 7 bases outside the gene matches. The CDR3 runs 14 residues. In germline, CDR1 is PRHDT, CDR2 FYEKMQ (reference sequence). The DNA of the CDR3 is TGTGCCAGCAGCCCGGACAGGGGAATCAACGAGCAGTACTTC. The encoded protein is CASSPDRGINEQYF.

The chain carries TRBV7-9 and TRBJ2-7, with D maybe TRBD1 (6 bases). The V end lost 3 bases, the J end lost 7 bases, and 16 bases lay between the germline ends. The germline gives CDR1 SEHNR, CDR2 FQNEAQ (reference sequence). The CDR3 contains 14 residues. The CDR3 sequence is CASSLTTGAGEQYF. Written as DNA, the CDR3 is TGTGCCAGCAGCTTGACGACAGGAGCTGGTGAGCAGTACTTC.

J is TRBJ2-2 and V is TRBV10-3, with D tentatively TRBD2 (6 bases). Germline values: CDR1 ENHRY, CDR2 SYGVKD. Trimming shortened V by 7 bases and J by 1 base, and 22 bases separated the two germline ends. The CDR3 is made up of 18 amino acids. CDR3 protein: CAIMRMRGAGKNTGELFF. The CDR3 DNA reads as TGTGCCATCATGAGAATGAGAGGGGCGGGAAAGAACACCGGGGAGCTGTTTTTT.

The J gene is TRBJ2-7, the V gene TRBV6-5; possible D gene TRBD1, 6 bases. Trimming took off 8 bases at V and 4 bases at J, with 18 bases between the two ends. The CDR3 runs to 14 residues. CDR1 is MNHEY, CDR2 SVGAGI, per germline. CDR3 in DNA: TGTGCCAGCCAGCGGCTGGGGGCAGATTACGAGCAGTACTTC. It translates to CASQRLGADYEQYF.

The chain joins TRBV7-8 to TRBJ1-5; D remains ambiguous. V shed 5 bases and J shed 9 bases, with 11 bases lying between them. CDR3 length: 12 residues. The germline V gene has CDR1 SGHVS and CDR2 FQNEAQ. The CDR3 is CASSPLSGPQHF. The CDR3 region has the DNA TGTGCCAGCAGCCCCCTGTCGGGGCCCCAGCATTTT.

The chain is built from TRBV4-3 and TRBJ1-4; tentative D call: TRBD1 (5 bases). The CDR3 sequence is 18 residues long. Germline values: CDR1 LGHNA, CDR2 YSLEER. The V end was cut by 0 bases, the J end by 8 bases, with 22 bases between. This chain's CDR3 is CASSQDNLLGQGGEKLFF. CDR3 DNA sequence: TGCGCCAGCAGCCAAGATAATCTTCTCGGCCAGGGAGGCGAAAAACTGTTTTTT.

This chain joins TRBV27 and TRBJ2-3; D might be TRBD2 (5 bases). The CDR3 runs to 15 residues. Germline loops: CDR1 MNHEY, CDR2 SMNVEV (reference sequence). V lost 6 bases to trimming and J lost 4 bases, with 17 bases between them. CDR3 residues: CASSPEFRGSDTQYF. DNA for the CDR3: TGTGCCAGCAGCCCGGAGTTTCGGGGTTCAGATACGCAGTATTTT.

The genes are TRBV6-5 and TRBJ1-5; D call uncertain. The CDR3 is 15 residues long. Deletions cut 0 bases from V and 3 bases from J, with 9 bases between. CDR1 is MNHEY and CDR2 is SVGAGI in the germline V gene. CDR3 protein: CASSYSGYPNQPQHF. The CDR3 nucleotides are TGTGCCAGCAGTTACTCGGGGTACCCCAATCAGCCCCAGCATTTT.

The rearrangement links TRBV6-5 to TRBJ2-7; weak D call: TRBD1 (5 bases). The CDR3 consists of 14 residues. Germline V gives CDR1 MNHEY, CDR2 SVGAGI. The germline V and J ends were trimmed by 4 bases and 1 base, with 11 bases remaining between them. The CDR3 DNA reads TGTGCCAGCAGTTCCGGACATGGGTCCTACGAGCAGTACTTC. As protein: CASSSGHGSYEQYF.

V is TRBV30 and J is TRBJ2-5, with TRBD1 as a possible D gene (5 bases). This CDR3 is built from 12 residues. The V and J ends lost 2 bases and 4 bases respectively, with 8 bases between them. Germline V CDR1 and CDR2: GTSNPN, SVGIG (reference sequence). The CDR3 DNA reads TGTGCCTGGAGTCCAGGGCCAGAGACCCAGTACTTC. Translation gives CAWSPGPETQYF.

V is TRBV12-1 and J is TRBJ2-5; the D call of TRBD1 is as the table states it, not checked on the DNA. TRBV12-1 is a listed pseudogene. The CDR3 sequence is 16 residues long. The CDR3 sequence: CASPDIKQAREMAQYF. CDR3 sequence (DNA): TGTGCCAGCCCCGATATCAAGCAGGCCCGAGAGATGGCCCAGTACTTC.

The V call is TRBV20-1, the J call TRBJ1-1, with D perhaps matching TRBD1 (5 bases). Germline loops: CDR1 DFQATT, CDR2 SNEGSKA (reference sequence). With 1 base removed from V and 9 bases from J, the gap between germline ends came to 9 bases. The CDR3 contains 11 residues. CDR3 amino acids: CSARGGVKAFF. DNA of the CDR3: TGCAGTGCTAGAGGGGGGGTAAAAGCTTTCTTT.

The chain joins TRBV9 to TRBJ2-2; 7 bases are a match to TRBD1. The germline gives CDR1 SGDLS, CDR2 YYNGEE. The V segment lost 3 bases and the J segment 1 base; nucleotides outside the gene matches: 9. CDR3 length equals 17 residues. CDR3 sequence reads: CASSAPGGNRNTGELFF. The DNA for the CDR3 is TGTGCCAGCAGCGCCCCAGGGGGAAATAGGAACACCGGGGAGCTGTTTTTT.

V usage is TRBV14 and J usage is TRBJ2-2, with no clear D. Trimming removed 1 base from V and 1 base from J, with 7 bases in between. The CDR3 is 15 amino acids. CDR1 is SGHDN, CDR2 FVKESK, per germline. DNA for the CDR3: TGTGCCAGCAGCCAAGTACGGAAGAACACCGGGGAGCTGTTTTTT. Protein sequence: CASSQVRKNTGELFF.

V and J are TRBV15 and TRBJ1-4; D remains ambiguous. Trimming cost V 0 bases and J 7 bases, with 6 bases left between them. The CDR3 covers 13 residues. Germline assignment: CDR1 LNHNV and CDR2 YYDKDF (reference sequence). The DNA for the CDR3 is TGTGCCACCAGCAGAGATCTGGGTGAAAAACTGTTTTTT. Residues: CATSRDLGEKLFF.

The CDR3, as DNA: TGCGCCAGCAGCCGTCAACCGCGACAGACCGACTCCTACGAGCAGTACTTC. Translated, it gives CASSRQPRQTDSYEQYF. This chain connects TRBV5-1 to TRBJ2-7; possible D gene TRBD1, 5 bases. The CDR3 length is 17 residues. Germline-derived CDR1 and CDR2 are SGHRS and YFSETQ. Trimming cost V 4 bases and J 0 bases, with 20 bases left between them.

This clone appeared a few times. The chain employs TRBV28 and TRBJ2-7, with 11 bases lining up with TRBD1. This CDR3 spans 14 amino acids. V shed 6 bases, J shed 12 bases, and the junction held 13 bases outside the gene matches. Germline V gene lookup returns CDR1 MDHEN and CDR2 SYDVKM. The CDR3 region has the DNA TGTGCCAGCAGACCACCTGGACAGGGGGCCTTTCTGTACTTC. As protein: CASRPPGQGAFLYF. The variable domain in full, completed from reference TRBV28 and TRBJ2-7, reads DVKVTQSSRYLVKRTGEKVFLECVQDMDHENMFWYRQDPGLGLRLIYFSYDVKMKEKGDIPEGYSVSREKKERFSLILESASTNQTSMYLCASRPPGQGAFLYFGPGTRLTVT.